This TCR beta chain was identified in a study of CD8 T cells in ankylosing spondylitis. Points from the study as a whole: Researchers reportedly found disease-linked clones significantly enriched in matched ankylosing spondylitis synovial fluid. Ankylosing spondylitis blood seemed to carry a telltale TCR beta motif made of under 10 highly homologous variants.

This clonotype was seen a handful of times. What it recognizes is unknown. With molecular barcodes, quantitative 5'-RACE was used to make the TCR beta libraries. TCRdb reprocessed the 5' RACE reads with MiXCR, giving one entry per CDR3 protein. In the table there are 390,000 or so distinct CDR3 sequences, about 20% of which are singletons. Specimen: blood, either unsorted or a sorted T cell fraction (not recorded which). This receptor was taken from a male donor with ankylosing spondylitis.

The CDR3 is CAISESLGSDYEQYF. The CDR3 DNA follows: TGTGCCATCAGTGAGTCTTTGGGGAGCGACTACGAGCAGTACTTC. V is TRBV10-3 and J is TRBJ2-7, with D possibly TRBD2 on 5 matching bases. This CDR3 comprises 15 residues. From germline, CDR1 is ENHRY and CDR2 SYGVKD. Trimming left V 0 bases short and J 3 bases short, with 12 bases between.